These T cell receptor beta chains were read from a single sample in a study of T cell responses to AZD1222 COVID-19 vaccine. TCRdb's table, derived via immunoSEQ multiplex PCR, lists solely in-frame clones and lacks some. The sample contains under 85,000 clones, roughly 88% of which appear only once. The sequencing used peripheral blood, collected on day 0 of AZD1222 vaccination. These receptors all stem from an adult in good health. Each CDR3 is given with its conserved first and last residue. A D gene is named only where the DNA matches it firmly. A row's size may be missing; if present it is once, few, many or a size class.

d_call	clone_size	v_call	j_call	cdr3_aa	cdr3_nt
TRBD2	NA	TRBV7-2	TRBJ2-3	CASSYGGWSDTQYF	TGTGCCAGTTCTTACGGGGGGTGGTCAGATACGCAGTATTTT
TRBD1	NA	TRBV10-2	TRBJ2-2	CASTGQGALTGELFF	TGCGCCAGCACCGGACAGGGGGCGCTCACCGGGGAGCTGTTTTTT
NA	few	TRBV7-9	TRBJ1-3	CASSLGVGNTIYF	TGTGCCAGCAGCTTAGGGGTCGGAAACACCATATATTTT
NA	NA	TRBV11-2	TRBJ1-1	CASSLANLLAFF	TGTGCCAGCAGCCTAGCTAACCTGTTGGCTTTCTTT
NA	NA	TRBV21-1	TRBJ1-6	CASSTKTGQGNSPLHF	TGTGCCAGCAGCACCAAAACGGGACAGGGGAATTCACCCCTCCACTTT
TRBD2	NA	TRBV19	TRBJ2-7	CASSMATSGSYEQYF	TGTGCCAGTAGTATGGCAACTAGCGGGAGTTACGAGCAGTACTTC
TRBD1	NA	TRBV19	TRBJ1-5	CASRQGNQPQHF	TGTGCCAGCCGACAGGGGAATCAGCCCCAGCATTTT
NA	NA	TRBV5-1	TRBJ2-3	CASSLGVIGGGTDTQYF	TGCGCCAGCAGCTTGGGAGTTATCGGCGGGGGCACAGATACGCAGTATTTT
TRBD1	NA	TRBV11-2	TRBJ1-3	CASSLIQGAGGNTIYF	TGTGCCAGCAGCTTAATTCAGGGGGCGGGTGGAAACACCATATATTTT
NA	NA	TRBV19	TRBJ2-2	CASSIGRGGTGELFF	TGTGCCAGTAGTATTGGCAGGGGCGGAACCGGGGAGCTGTTTTTT
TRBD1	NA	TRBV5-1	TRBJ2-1	CASSGTGGASKEQFF	TGCGCCAGCAGCGGGACAGGGGGCGCCTCAAAGGAGCAGTTCTTC
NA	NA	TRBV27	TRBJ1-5	CASRFAGNSNQPQHF	TGTGCCAGCAGGTTCGCAGGGAATAGCAATCAGCCCCAGCATTTT
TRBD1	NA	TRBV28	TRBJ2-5	CASSSRDREETQYF	TGTGCCAGCAGTTCCCGGGACAGAGAAGAGACCCAGTACTTC
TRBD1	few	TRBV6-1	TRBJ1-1	CASSDNRGITEAFF	TGTGCCAGCAGTGATAACAGGGGAATCACTGAAGCTTTCTTT
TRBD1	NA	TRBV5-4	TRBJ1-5	CASSAGGQGSNQPQHF	TGTGCCAGCAGCGCCGGGGGACAGGGCAGCAATCAGCCCCAGCATTTT
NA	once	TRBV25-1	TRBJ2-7	CASSEVLTPGHEQYF	TGTGCCAGCAGTGAGGTGTTAACACCCGGCCACGAGCAGTACTTC
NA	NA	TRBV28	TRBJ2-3	CASNQGQLTDTQYF	TGTGCCAGTAATCAGGGGCAGCTCACAGATACGCAGTATTTT
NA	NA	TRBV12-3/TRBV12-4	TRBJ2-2	CAQQGNTGELFF	TGTGCCCAACAGGGAAACACCGGGGAGCTGTTTTTT
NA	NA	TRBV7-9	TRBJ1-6	CASSSHGNNSPLHF	TGTGCCAGCAGCTCCCACGGCAATAATTCACCCCTCCACTTT
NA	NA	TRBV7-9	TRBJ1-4	CASSLRQSSNEKLFF	TGTGCCAGCAGCCTCCGGCAGAGCTCCAATGAAAAACTGTTTTTT
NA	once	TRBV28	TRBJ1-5	CATTTRGENQPQHF	TGTGCCACCACTACCCGGGGAGAGAATCAGCCCCAGCATTTT
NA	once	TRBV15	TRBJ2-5	CATSRGGVQETQYF	TGTGCCACCAGCAGAGGTGGGGTCCAAGAGACCCAGTACTTC
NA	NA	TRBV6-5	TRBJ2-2	CASSYEGQANTGELFF	TGTGCCAGCAGTTACGAGGGCCAGGCGAACACCGGGGAGCTGTTTTTT
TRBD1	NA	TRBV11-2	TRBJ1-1	CASRQFGGQGEAFF	TGTGCCAGCAGACAATTTGGTGGACAGGGGGAGGCTTTCTTT
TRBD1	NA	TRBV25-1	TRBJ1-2	CASTDRAHGYTF	TGTGCCAGCACCGACAGGGCCCATGGCTACACCTTC
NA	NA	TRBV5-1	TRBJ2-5	CASSFSGNPGGETQYF	TGCGCCAGCAGCTTTTCCGGCAACCCCGGGGGAGAGACCCAGTACTTC
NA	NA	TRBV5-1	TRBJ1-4	CASSEQGGGDEKLFF	TGCGCCAGCAGCGAACAGGGAGGGGGTGATGAAAAACTGTTTTTT
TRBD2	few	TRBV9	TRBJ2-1	CASSSRTSGTRNEQFF	TGTGCCAGCAGCTCGCGGACTAGCGGGACGCGCAATGAGCAGTTCTTC
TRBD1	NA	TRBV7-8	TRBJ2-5	CASSTSGGGHQETQYF	TGTGCCAGCAGCACTTCAGGGGGCGGGCACCAAGAGACCCAGTACTTC
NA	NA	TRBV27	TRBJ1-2	CASSPDGPYGYTF	TGTGCCAGCAGTCCGGACGGCCCCTATGGCTACACCTTC
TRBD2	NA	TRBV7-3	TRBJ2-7	CASSSAGTSGYEQYF	TGTGCCAGCAGCTCTGCCGGGACTAGCGGCTACGAGCAGTACTTC
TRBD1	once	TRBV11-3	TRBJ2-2	CASSSDRVATGELFF	TGTGCCAGCAGCTCCGACAGGGTGGCCACCGGGGAGCTGTTTTTT
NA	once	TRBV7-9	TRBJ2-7	CASSLYYEQYF	TGTGCCAGCAGCTTATACTACGAGCAGTACTTC
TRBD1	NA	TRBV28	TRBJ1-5	CASSGQGSNQPQHF	TGTGCCAGCAGCGGACAGGGGAGCAATCAGCCCCAGCATTTT
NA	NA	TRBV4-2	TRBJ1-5	CASSRGGASNQPQHF	TGTGCCAGCAGCAGGGGAGGAGCAAGCAATCAGCCCCAGCATTTT
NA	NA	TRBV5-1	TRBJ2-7	CASSLDSGRDSYEQYF	TGCGCCAGCAGCTTGGACAGCGGCAGGGACTCCTACGAGCAGTACTTC
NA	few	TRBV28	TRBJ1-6	CASSLDPGTFYNSPLHF	TGTGCCAGCAGTCTAGACCCCGGGACATTCTATAATTCACCCCTCCACTTT
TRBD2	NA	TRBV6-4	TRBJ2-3	CASSTAGGNTDTQYF	TGTGCCAGCAGTACGGCGGGAGGAAACACAGATACGCAGTATTTT
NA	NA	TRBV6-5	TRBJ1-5	CASSYLGTAQPQHF	TGTGCCAGCAGTTACTTGGGGACGGCTCAGCCCCAGCATTTT
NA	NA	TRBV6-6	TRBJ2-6	CASSRRGECNKVANVLTF	TGTGCCAGCAGTCGTAGAGGGGAATGTAACAAAGTGGCCAACGTCCTGACTTTC